This T cell receptor beta chain emerged from a study of T cell responses to AZD1222 COVID-19 vaccine. Study-wide background: Pooling covered second doses at about 4 or about 12 weeks.

Trimming removed 4 bases at V and 4 bases at J, with 8 bases between. The CDR3 extends over 13 amino acids. The germline gives CDR1 MNHEY, CDR2 SVGAGI. The method was immunoSEQ multiplex PCR; TCRdb's version includes in-frame clones alone and lacks a portion of them. Among some 160,000 clones listed, roughly 92% were seen once. The starting material was peripheral blood, obtained on day 0 of AZD1222 vaccination. The chain links TRBV6-5 to TRBJ2-1; D possibly corresponds to TRBD1 (5 bases). The TCR was taken from an adult in good health. The CDR3 bases are TGTGCCAGCAGTTTCGACAGTTACAATGAGCAGTTCTTC. The encoded protein is CASSFDSYNEQFF.